This passage covers 30 T cell receptor beta chains from one sample sequenced in a study of radiotherapy plus CTLA-4 blockade in lung cancer. Some clones are missing from TCRdb's copy, which holds only in-frame ones; the method was immunoSEQ multiplex PCR. The table has roughly 25,000 clones, over 70% seen once. Sequencing was performed on peripheral blood, taken from a patient treated with radiotherapy plus ipilimumab. Receptors originate from a human donor with non-small cell lung cancer who had stable disease on radiotherapy plus ipilimumab.

The rearrangement links TRBV2 to TRBJ1-5, with D possibly matching TRBD1 (5 bases). The V end lost 8 bases, the J end lost 4 bases, and 15 bases lay between the germline ends. The CDR3 has 14 residues. Germline values: CDR1 SNHLY, CDR2 FYNNEI. The CDR3 coding sequence is TGTGCCAGCCAAAAAGGGGAGGTGAATCAGCCCCAGCATTTT. Encoded protein: CASQKGEVNQPQHF.

This clone was counted only a few times. The rearrangement joins TRBV20-1 to TRBJ2-7; possibly TRBD2 for D (5 bases). Germline CDR1 is DFQATT and CDR2 is SNEGSKA (reference sequence). The V and J ends lost 6 bases and 6 bases respectively, with 12 bases between them. The CDR3 has 11 residues. CDR3 sequence reads: CSARLDSEQYF. The CDR3 region has the DNA TGCAGTGCCCGCTTGGACTCCGAGCAGTACTTC.

The chain carries TRBV19 and TRBJ1-3; D ambiguous. Germline V gene lookup returns CDR1 LNHDA and CDR2 SQIVND (reference sequence). V was trimmed by 4 bases and J by 0 bases, leaving 1 base between them. This CDR3 is built from 12 residues. CDR3 sequence (DNA): TGTGCCAGTAGTACCTCTGGAAACACCATATATTTT. This translates into CASSTSGNTIYF.

J is TRBJ2-5 and V is TRBV4-1; D remains unclear. Germline lookup yields CDR1 MGHRA and CDR2 YSYEKL. The CDR3 runs to 15 residues. Trimming stripped 0 bases from V and 5 bases from J, with 13 bases between. As DNA, the CDR3 is TGCGCCAGCAGCCAAGATCTGGTGAGGTCGGAGACCCAGTACTTC. Translating gives CASSQDLVRSETQYF.

This clone was found once. The gene calls are TRBV5-7 and TRBJ1-2, with 9 bases that match TRBD1. TRBV5-7 is classed as an ORF, of uncertain function. Trimming removed 0 bases from V and 8 bases from J; junction bases left unmatched: 2. The CDR3 length is 13 residues. CDR3 DNA: TGTGCCAGCAGCTTGGGACAGGGGGACGGCTACACCTTC. It specifies CASSLGQGDGYTF.

This clone turned up a few times. The chain joins TRBV21-1 to TRBJ2-3; the D call of TRBD2 is as the table states it, not checked on the DNA. TRBV21-1 is assigned pseudogene status. The CDR3 has 23 amino acids. The chain's CDR3 is CASSTSGRRLRLAGLTSTDTQYF. The CDR3 region has the DNA TGTGCCAGCAGCACCTCCGGGCGAAGGCTGCGACTAGCGGGACTTACTAGCACAGATACGCAGTATTTT.

The chain recombines TRBV21-1 with TRBJ2-7; TRBD2, the table's D call, lacks a check against the DNA. TRBV21-1 is reported as a pseudogene. This CDR3 contains 20 residues. The CDR3: CASSKDRFTSGDRNSYEQYF. The CDR3 DNA follows: TGTGCCAGCAGCAAAGATCGGTTTACTAGCGGGGACCGTAACTCCTACGAGCAGTACTTC.

The V gene is TRBV7-8, the J gene TRBJ1-2; D possibly corresponds to TRBD1 (6 bases). Trimming took off 4 bases at V and 2 bases at J, with 14 bases between the two ends. Germline V gene data show CDR1 as SGHVS and CDR2 as FQNEAQ. The CDR3 totals 15 residues. CDR3 residues: CASSYTVQGNYGYTF. Written as DNA, the CDR3 is TGTGCCAGCAGCTATACAGTGCAGGGGAACTATGGCTACACCTTC.

This chain connects TRBV11-3 to TRBJ2-7, with unresolved D. Trimming shortened V by 0 bases and J by 5 bases, and 8 bases separated the two germline ends. This CDR3 has 13 amino acids. Germline V gene data show CDR1 as SGHNT and CDR2 as YENEEA. The CDR3 loop is CASSLEGIHEQYF. The CDR3 nucleotides read TGTGCCAGCAGCTTAGAGGGGATCCACGAGCAGTACTTC.

The CDR3, as DNA: TGTGCCAGCAGCTTACAGGGGGGCTGGGCCACAGATACGCAGTATTTT. Protein: CASSLQGGWATDTQYF. V gene TRBV11-2 combines with J gene TRBJ2-3; possibly TRBD1 for D (7 bases). CDR1 and CDR2 (germline): SGHAT, FQNNGV. This CDR3 contains 16 residues. V was pared by 2 bases and J by 2 bases, with 14 bases between.

This chain joins TRBV10-3 and TRBJ1-2; D unclear. Germline V gene data show CDR1 as ENHRY and CDR2 as SYGVKD. This CDR3 comprises 10 residues. The ends were cut back, 10 bases at V and 2 bases at J, with 5 bases in the middle. CDR3 protein: CARPNYGYTF. Here the CDR3 DNA reads TGTGCCAGACCCAACTATGGCTACACCTTC.

CDR3 bases: TGTGCCAGCAGTGTGGAGCTAGCGACTAGCACAGATACGCAGTATTTT. Translated: CASSVELATSTDTQYF. The chain joins TRBV6-4 to TRBJ2-3; D is perhaps TRBD2 (6 bases). This CDR3 comprises 16 residues. Germline CDR1 MRHNA, CDR2 SNTAGT. Trimming left V 4 bases short and J 0 bases short, with 14 bases between.

The chain joins TRBV2 to TRBJ1-6; D unresolved. Trimming shortened V by 6 bases and J by 5 bases, and 14 bases separated the two germline ends. Germline V lookup: CDR1 SNHLY, CDR2 FYNNEI. The length of the CDR3 is 15 residues. CDR3: CASRNPGGDNSPLHF. For the CDR3, the DNA is TGTGCCAGCAGGAATCCGGGTGGTGATAATTCACCCCTCCACTTT.

This chain links TRBV5-5 with TRBJ1-3; unclear D gene. CDR1 and CDR2 (germline): SGHKS, YYEKEE (reference sequence). Trimming removed 1 base from V and 4 bases from J, with 12 bases in between. The CDR3 totals 15 residues. CDR3 region: CASSLTSVSGNTIYF. Written as DNA, the CDR3 is TGTGCCAGCAGCTTGACTTCAGTCTCGGGAAACACCATATATTTT.

This clone was observed a few times. The rearrangement uses TRBV18 and TRBJ2-7; the match to TRBD1 covers 7 bases. Looked up from germline, CDR1 is KGHSH and CDR2 is LQKENI. Trimming removed 5 bases from V and 6 bases from J; junction bases left unmatched: 13. This CDR3 is built from 15 residues. CDR3 residues: CASSSAGTVSREQYF. The DNA of the CDR3 is TGTGCCAGCTCAAGCGCCGGGACAGTAAGTCGCGAGCAGTACTTC.

The chain recombines TRBV14 with TRBJ2-5, with unresolved D. Germline CDR1 and CDR2: SGHDN and FVKESK. V was pared by 4 bases and J by 4 bases, with 4 bases between. The CDR3 sequence is 11 residues long. The CDR3 coding sequence is TGTGCCAGCAGCCCAGGAGAGACCCAGTACTTC. This gives the protein CASSPGETQYF.

V is TRBV11-2 and J is TRBJ2-1, with TRBD2 matching over 16 bases. Germline-derived CDR1 and CDR2 are SGHAT and FQNNGV. CDR3 length: 15 amino acids. V was pared by 5 bases and J by 15 bases, with 10 bases of the junction left unmatched. This CDR3 reads CASSGGLAGGHIRFF. In nucleotides, the CDR3 is TGTGCCAGCAGCGGGGGACTAGCGGGAGGGCACATCAGGTTCTTC.

V and J are TRBV18 and TRBJ2-1; no reliable D call. V was trimmed by 6 bases and J by 6 bases, leaving 9 bases between them. The length of the CDR3 is 12 residues. The germline CDR1 and CDR2 sequences are KGHSH and LQKENI. CDR3 in DNA: TGTGCCAGCTCGCCCACTACCAATGAGCAGTTCTTC. Amino acids: CASSPTTNEQFF.

This rearrangement joins TRBV28 to TRBJ2-7, with 9 nucleotides matching TRBD2. The CDR3 totals 15 residues. Germline V gene data show CDR1 as MDHEN and CDR2 as SYDVKM. Losses at the gene ends were 5 bases for V and 3 bases for J; bases not matched to a gene: 8. CDR3 nucleotide sequence: TGTGCCAGCAGTCAGGGGGGACTAGCTAGCTACGAGCAGTACTTC. Protein product: CASSQGGLASYEQYF.

The chain recombines TRBV9 with TRBJ2-7; D possibly corresponds to TRBD2 (6 bases). The CDR3 runs 14 residues. Deletions cut 2 bases from V and 4 bases from J, with 13 bases between. Germline assignment: CDR1 SGDLS and CDR2 YYNGEE. The CDR3 nucleotides are TGTGCCAGCAGCGTCCAAGGTGGGACTTACGAGCAGTACTTC. Translating gives CASSVQGGTYEQYF.

This clone was observed once. The chain has TRBV20-1 and TRBJ2-5; the D is unclear. The DNA matches TRBJ2-7 better at its end, which makes the J call doubtful. This CDR3 is built from 10 residues. Germline CDR1 is DFQATT and CDR2 is SNEGSKA (reference sequence). Here the CDR3 DNA reads TGCAGTGCTGCAACCTACGAGCAGTACTTC. Translation gives CSAATYEQYF.

Remarks on this clone: Germline is not matched at one junction end, which may reflect a read error. CDR3 residues: CASSLEVGLNNEQFF. The DNA for the CDR3 is TGTGCTAGCAGCTTAGAGGTGGGATTGAACAATGAGCAGTTCTTC. The rearrangement uses TRBV7-7 and TRBJ2-1; D ambiguous. This CDR3 spans 15 amino acids. Germline assignment: CDR1 SSHAT and CDR2 FNYEAQ (reference sequence). The full variable domain, in which reference TRBV7-7 and TRBJ2-1 provide the parts outside the CDR3, is GAGVSQSPRYKVTKRGQDVTLRCDPISSHATLYWYQQALGQGPEFLTYFNYEAQPDKSGLPSDRFSAERPEGSISTLTIQRTEQRDSAMYRCASSLEVGLNNEQFFGPGTRLTVL.

This chain links TRBV28 with TRBJ1-5, with a possible D match to TRBD1 (6 bases). Germline V CDR1 and CDR2: MDHEN, SYDVKM. The V and J ends lost 3 bases and 6 bases respectively, with 12 bases between them. The CDR3 covers 14 residues. The CDR3 protein is CASSFPGVTQPQHF. The CDR3 DNA follows: TGTGCCAGCAGTTTTCCAGGGGTAACTCAGCCCCAGCATTTT.

The chain has TRBV4-2 and TRBJ2-7, with 8 positions matching TRBD2. The V segment lost 8 bases and the J segment 6 bases; nucleotides outside the gene matches: 9. Germline V CDR1 and CDR2: LGHNA, YNFKEQ. The length of the CDR3 is 13 residues. The CDR3 nucleotides read TGTGCCAGCGGAACTAGCGGCCGTCGCGAGCAGTACTTC. As protein: CASGTSGRREQYF.

A few counts support this clone. This chain links TRBV20-1 with TRBJ2-7; D not resolved. The V gene lost 1 base and the J gene lost 6 bases, with 7 bases spanning the gap. The germline V gene has CDR1 DFQATT and CDR2 SNEGSKA (reference sequence). The CDR3 spans 11 residues. This CDR3 reads CSARGDPEQYF. CDR3 sequence (DNA): TGCAGTGCTAGAGGCGATCCCGAGCAGTACTTC.

This clone has just one count. This chain joins TRBV7-2 and TRBJ2-7; D is uncertain. The CDR3 contains 13 residues. Germline-derived CDR1 and CDR2 are SGHTA and FQGNSA. V lost 5 bases and J lost 5, with 13 bases in between. The CDR3 nucleotides are TGTGCCAGCAGCCACTCTGTTACTAACGAGCAGTACTTC. As protein: CASSHSVTNEQYF.

This clone was seen once. J is TRBJ1-1 and V is TRBV18; D is undetermined. Germline V gene sequence: CDR1 KGHSH, CDR2 LQKENI. The V end lost 4 bases, the J end lost 3 bases, and 12 bases lay between the germline ends. The CDR3 is 14 amino acids. The chain's CDR3 is CASSLRETDTEAFF. The CDR3, as DNA: TGTGCCAGCTCACTGAGGGAGACGGACACTGAAGCTTTCTTT.

Comment on this clone: The junction does not match germline at one end; this may be a read error. The chain recombines TRBV29-1 with TRBJ2-7; 12 bases line up with TRBD2. Germline V gives CDR1 SQVTM, CDR2 ANQGSEA. The CDR3 is made up of 12 amino acids. CDR3 DNA: TGCAGCGTTGAGGGGACTAGCGGGTTAGGAGACTTC. Encoded protein: CSVEGTSGLGDF.

V and J are TRBV15 and TRBJ1-5; D is undetermined. This CDR3 has 15 amino acids. V gave up 2 bases and J gave up 6 bases, with 14 bases separating them. In germline, CDR1 is LNHNV, CDR2 YYDKDF (reference sequence). The DNA for the CDR3 is TGTGCCACCAGCAGATCTTATCGACCGGGTCAGCCCCAGCATTTT. Protein: CATSRSYRPGQPQHF.

This chain connects TRBV10-3 to TRBJ2-1, with D possibly TRBD2 on 5 matching bases. The V gene's germline CDR1 is ENHRY and CDR2 SYGVKD. Deletions cut 3 bases from V and 0 bases from J, with 21 bases between. The CDR3 runs 19 residues. CDR3 sequence reads: CAISESPTPGFSSYNEQFF. In DNA form, the CDR3 reads TGTGCCATCAGTGAATCTCCTACACCGGGATTTAGCTCCTACAATGAGCAGTTCTTC.